The rows below give T cell receptor beta chains drawn from one sample of a study of T cell changes during pregnancy in multiple sclerosis. Only in-frame clones appear in the TCRdb table, and some are missing; sequencing was by immunoSEQ multiplex PCR. This sample has 40,000 to 55,000 clones, with 80% to 95% found just once. The material sequenced was CD4+ T cells from peripheral blood mononuclear cells, taken after pregnancy. Every receptor here comes from a female donor in good health, enrolled as a control in a pregnancy study. CDR3s include the opening cysteine and the closing phenylalanine or tryptophan. Fields, in order: V gene, J gene, D gene, CDR3 length, clone size, CDR3 DNA, CDR3 protein. The D gene is left open where the match is weak. Size tells how often a clone was seen (once, few, many) or the class of an expanded clone, and some rows leave it out.

TRBV4-1	TRBJ2-3	TRBD2	17	NA	TGCGCCAGCAGCCAAGAAGGGCGGGGGGCCAACACAGATACGCAGTATTTT	CASSQEGRGANTDTQYF
TRBV27	TRBJ1-2	NA	16	NA	TGTGCCAGCAGTATATCGTGGGGCAAAGGAAACTATGGCTACACCTTC	CASSISWGKGNYGYTF
TRBV16	TRBJ2-1	NA	14	NA	TGTGCCAGCAGCCAAACCTCCGGGTCCAATGAGCAGTTCTTC	CASSQTSGSNEQFF
TRBV18	TRBJ2-5	NA	14	once	TGTGCCAGCTCACCTGCAGCGGGCCAAGAGACCCAGTACTTC	CASSPAAGQETQYF
TRBV11-2	TRBJ1-1	TRBD1	17	NA	TGTGCCAGCAGCCGATTTGGCAGGGGGCCTGGGAACACTGAAGCTTTCTTT	CASSRFGRGPGNTEAFF
TRBV9	TRBJ2-5	TRBD2	15	NA	TGTGCCAGCAGACGGACTAGCGGGTACCAAGAGACCCAGTACTTC	CASRRTSGYQETQYF
TRBV7-2	TRBJ2-1	TRBD2	16	once	TGTGCCAGCAGCTTAAGGTCCGCGGGAGTGTACAATGAGCAGTTCTTC	CASSLRSAGVYNEQFF
TRBV6-1	TRBJ1-3	NA	15	NA	TGTGCCAGCAGTCCGTGGGGCCACCCAGGAAACACCATATATTTT	CASSPWGHPGNTIYF
TRBV4-2	TRBJ1-3	TRBD1	16	NA	TGTGCCAGCAGCCAAGGGACAGGGGACCGAGGGAACACCATATATTTT	CASSQGTGDRGNTIYF
TRBV5-6	TRBJ2-1	NA	16	NA	TGTGCCAGCAGCTTGGTGGGGCGGGGGCAGGCTCATGAGCAGTTCTTC	CASSLVGRGQAHEQFF
TRBV28	TRBJ2-1	TRBD1	14	NA	TGTGCCAGCAGTCCCCCCGACAGGGACAATGAGCAGTTCTTC	CASSPPDRDNEQFF
TRBV5-4	TRBJ1-2	TRBD1	15	once	TGTGCCAGCAGCTTGGGAGGACAGGGAGGAAATGGCTACACCTTC	CASSLGGQGGNGYTF
TRBV11-2	TRBJ2-7	NA	13	once	TGTGCCAGCAGCCGGGACACCTCCTACGAGCAGTACTTC	CASSRDTSYEQYF
TRBV15	TRBJ2-1	TRBD2	14	once	TGTGCCACCAGCAGAGGACTAGCCTTCTTTGAGCAGTTCTTC	CATSRGLAFFEQFF
TRBV5-1	TRBJ1-6	NA	14	NA	TGCGCCAGCAGCTTGTATCCGGGAAATTCACCCCTCCACTTT	CASSLYPGNSPLHF
TRBV10-3	TRBJ1-5	NA	14	NA	TGTGCCATCGGTCCGGGGGGTGATCGGCAGCCCCAGCATTTT	CAIGPGGDRQPQHF
TRBV19	TRBJ2-3	NA	12	NA	TGTGCCAGTACTGCAGACACAGATACGCAGTATTTT	CASTADTDTQYF